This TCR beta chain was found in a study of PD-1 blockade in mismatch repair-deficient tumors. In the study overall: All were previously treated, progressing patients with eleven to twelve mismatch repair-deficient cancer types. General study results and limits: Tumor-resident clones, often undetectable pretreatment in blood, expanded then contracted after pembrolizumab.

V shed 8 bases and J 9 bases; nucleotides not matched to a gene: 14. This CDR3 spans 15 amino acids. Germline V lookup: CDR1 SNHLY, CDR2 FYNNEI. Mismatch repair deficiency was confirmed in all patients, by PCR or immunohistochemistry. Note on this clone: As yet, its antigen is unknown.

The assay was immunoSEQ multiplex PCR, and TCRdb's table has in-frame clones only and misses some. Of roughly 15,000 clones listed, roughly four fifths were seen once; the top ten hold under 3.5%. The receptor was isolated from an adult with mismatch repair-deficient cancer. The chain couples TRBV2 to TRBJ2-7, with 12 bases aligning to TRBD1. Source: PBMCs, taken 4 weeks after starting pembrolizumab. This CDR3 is CASSSSGTGGFLQYF. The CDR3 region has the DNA TGTGCCAGCTCCTCCTCCGGGACAGGGGGCTTCTTGCAGTACTTC.